This entry describes one T cell receptor (beta chain). Antigen unknown. These data are taken from a study of early stage breast cancer tumors. Overall study context: Invasive lobular carcinomas made up four of 12 ER+/PR+/HER2- tumors.

The protocol was immunoSEQ multiplex PCR, while the TCRdb copy is restricted to in-frame clones and leaves out a portion. This sample has about 50,000 clones, with roughly 73% found just once. The CDR3 is 16 residues long. V was clipped by 0 bases and J by 10 bases; unmatched bases: 13. Per germline, CDR1 SGHDN and CDR2 FVKESK. Findings of the study overall: Commonly generated sequences made up most enriched TCRB sequences shared between patients. Comparing each tissue with blood distinguished tumor from normal in most of the 16 patients.

The chain joins TRBV14 to TRBJ1-2, with 8 bases identical to TRBD1. The source material was blood. This sequence was found in a person aged 35 to 50 with breast cancer. The CDR3 DNA reads TGTGCCAGCAGCCAAGATGGGGACAGGACTGCCTTTGCCTACACCTTC. Translated: CASSQDGDRTAFAYTF. The full variable domain, in which reference TRBV14 and TRBJ1-2 provide the parts outside the CDR3, is EAGVTQFPSHSVIEKGQTVTLRCDPISGHDNLYWYRRVMGKEIKFLLHFVKESKQDESGMPNNRFLAERTGGTYSTLKVQPAELEDSGVYFCASSQDGDRTAFAYTFGSGTRLTVV.